What follows are 27 T cell receptor beta chains derived from one specimen sequenced in a study of T cells in localized non-small cell lung cancer. Profiled with immunoSEQ multiplex PCR; TCRdb holds only in-frame clones, not every one. Of some 30,000 clones in the sample, 75% to 90% were seen once. Sample: peripheral blood mononuclear cells, taken before any cancer treatment. The receptor set was obtained from a man between 40 and 70 years old with stage III lung adenocarcinoma.

The chain combines TRBV6-5 with TRBJ1-1, with D unclear. The CDR3 length is 11 residues. Germline lookup yields CDR1 MNHEY and CDR2 SVGAGI. V lost 0 bases, J lost 9 bases, and 5 bases lay in between. In nucleotides, the CDR3 is TGTGCCAGCAGTTACTCATTCAAAGCTTTCTTT. The encoded protein is CASSYSFKAFF.

The gene calls are TRBV9 and TRBJ2-5; TRBD1 aligns across 7 bases. This CDR3 spans 16 amino acids. Germline V gene sequence: CDR1 SGDLS, CDR2 YYNGEE. V shed 0 bases, J shed 0 bases, and the junction held 5 bases outside the gene matches. Here the CDR3 DNA reads TGTGCCAGCAGCGTAGGGACAGGAACGTACCAAGAGACCCAGTACTTC. It specifies CASSVGTGTYQETQYF.

In DNA, the CDR3 is TGTGCCAGCAGCTTAGGTTGGCAGGGGGCCTACGAGCAGTACTTC. This encodes CASSLGWQGAYEQYF. The chain recombines TRBV7-2 with TRBJ2-7; 7 bases are shared with TRBD1. The CDR3 sequence is 15 residues long. The germline V gene has CDR1 SGHTA and CDR2 FQGNSA. Unmatched junction bases numbered 5, after V lost 1 base and J lost 2 bases. The full variable domain, in which reference TRBV7-2 and TRBJ2-7 provide the parts outside the CDR3, is GAGVSQSPSNKVTEKGKDVELRCDPISGHTALYWYRQSLGQGLEFLIYFQGNSAPDKSGLPSDRFSAERTGGSVSTLTIQRTQQEDSAVYLCASSLGWQGAYEQYFGPGTRLTVT.

The V gene is TRBV7-2, the J gene TRBJ1-3, with D perhaps TRBD1 (6 bases). V was cut by 10 bases and J by 0 bases, with 13 bases left in between. Germline V CDR1 and CDR2: SGHTA, FQGNSA. The CDR3 length is 14 residues. The CDR3 DNA reads TGTGCCACCCAGCAGGGGATCTCTGGAAACACCATATATTTT. Amino acids: CATQQGISGNTIYF.

This chain uses TRBV18 with TRBJ1-1; perhaps TRBD1 as D (6 bases). The germline V gene has CDR1 KGHSH and CDR2 LQKENI. CDR3 length: 15 residues. Trimming cost V 2 bases and J 7 bases, with 17 bases left between them. CDR3 DNA: TGTGCCAGCTCACCAGGGCCAGGGACACAGCTTGAAGCTTTCTTT. Translating gives CASSPGPGTQLEAFF.

This clone appeared a single time. The J gene is TRBJ2-3, the V gene TRBV5-6, with 13 bases lining up with TRBD2. Germline V CDR1 and CDR2: SGHDT, YYEEEE. The length of the CDR3 is 18 residues. J lost 0 bases, V lost 2 bases, and 6 bases had no gene match. CDR3 nucleotide sequence: TGTGCCAGCAGCTTTGAACTAGCGGGGGGGTATAGCACAGATACGCAGTATTTT. Translated: CASSFELAGGYSTDTQYF. Drawing the rest from reference TRBV5-6 and TRBJ2-3, the complete variable domain is DAGVTQSPTHLIKTRGQQVTLRCSPKSGHDTVSWYQQALGQGPQFIFQYYEEEERQRGNFPDRFSGHQFPNYSSELNVNALLLGDSALYLCASSFELAGGYSTDTQYFGPGTRLTVL.

The CDR3 DNA follows: TGTGCCAGCAGCTCGGGCTACGATTACGAGCAGTACTTC. Encoded protein: CASSSGYDYEQYF. This chain connects TRBV5-4 to TRBJ2-7, with unresolved D. The germline V and J ends were trimmed by 3 bases and 4 bases, with 11 bases remaining between them. CDR3 length: 13 residues. CDR1 and CDR2 from the germline V gene are SGHNT and YYREEE (reference sequence).

The chain couples TRBV7-2 to TRBJ1-2, with 11 nucleotides matching TRBD1. This CDR3 comprises 13 residues. Trimming took 6 bases from V and 8 from J; bases not matched to a gene: 5. Germline values: CDR1 SGHTA, CDR2 FQGNSA. The CDR3 spells CASSWGQGGGYTF. CDR3 DNA sequence: TGTGCCAGCAGTTGGGGACAGGGGGGCGGCTACACCTTC.

Here the CDR3 DNA reads TGTGCCAGCAGTTTCATAGGTCCCGACGAGCAGTACTTC. Residues: CASSFIGPDEQYF. This chain connects TRBV27 to TRBJ2-5; no reliable D call. The end of the DNA is better explained by TRBJ2-7, so the J call may be wrong. This CDR3 contains 13 residues. Germline V gives CDR1 MNHEY, CDR2 SMNVEV (reference sequence).

The rearrangement joins TRBV7-8 to TRBJ2-7; D perhaps matches TRBD1 (5 bases). V was trimmed by 5 bases and J by 4 bases, leaving 15 bases between them. Germline lookup yields CDR1 SGHVS and CDR2 FQNEAQ. The CDR3 totals 14 residues. CDR3 in amino acids: CASSGAPGIYEQYF. In DNA, the CDR3 is TGTGCCAGCAGCGGCGCCCCAGGGATTTACGAGCAGTACTTC.

This chain joins TRBV30 and TRBJ1-3; D unclear. This CDR3 contains 13 residues. Trimming removed 3 bases from V and 0 bases from J, with 6 bases in between. Germline V gene sequence: CDR1 GTSNPN, CDR2 SVGIG (reference sequence). The DNA of the CDR3 is TGTGCCTGGAGCCCTTACTCTGGAAACACCATATATTTT. This gives the protein CAWSPYSGNTIYF.

This sequence joins TRBV19 and TRBJ1-1; D unclear. Trimming pared 7 bases from V and 3 bases from J, leaving 12 bases between. Germline V gives CDR1 LNHDA, CDR2 SQIVND (reference sequence). This CDR3 comprises 13 residues. The chain's CDR3 is CASTTPLYTEAFF. The CDR3 coding sequence is TGTGCCAGTACCACCCCGTTATACACTGAAGCTTTCTTT.

J is TRBJ2-7 and V is TRBV7-2; TRBD1 agrees at 8 bases. J gave up 0 bases and V 5 bases, and 6 bases lay outside the gene matches. The germline CDR1 and CDR2 sequences are SGHTA and FQGNSA. CDR3 length: 15 residues. The CDR3 sequence: CASSKGQVFSYEQYF. DNA for the CDR3: TGTGCCAGCAGCAAGGGACAGGTCTTCTCCTACGAGCAGTACTTC.

The V and J genes are TRBV6-5 and TRBJ2-1, with 7 nucleotides matching TRBD1. The V gene end was trimmed by 5 bases and the J gene end by 7 bases; junction bases not matched to a gene: 11. Germline V gene sequence: CDR1 MNHEY, CDR2 SVGAGI. The CDR3 spans 15 residues. This chain's CDR3 is CASSPTGANWNEQFF. Here the CDR3 DNA reads TGTGCCAGCAGTCCCACAGGGGCCAATTGGAATGAGCAGTTCTTC.

This chain joins TRBV27 and TRBJ2-1; 8 nucleotides align to TRBD2. This CDR3 comprises 17 residues. Germline V gene sequence: CDR1 MNHEY, CDR2 SMNVEV (reference sequence). V lost 2 bases to trimming and J lost 2 bases; unmatched junction nucleotides: 8. The CDR3 DNA is TGTGCCAGCAGTTTACCAGCCGGGACTAGAGCCTACAATGAGCAGTTCTTC. This sequence encodes CASSLPAGTRAYNEQFF.

The chain combines TRBV7-2 with TRBJ1-2, with a tentative D call TRBD1 (5 bases). This CDR3 has 13 residues. V was pared by 6 bases and J by 7 bases, with 15 bases between. The germline V gene has CDR1 SGHTA and CDR2 FQGNSA. CDR3 bases: TGTGCCAGCAGACCGGGACGGGGTAGTGGCTACACCTTC. It encodes CASRPGRGSGYTF.

V usage is TRBV18 and J usage is TRBJ1-4; 7 nucleotides match TRBD1. The CDR3 has 15 residues. After removal of 3 bases from V and 3 bases from J, the junction contained 4 bases not matched to a gene. Germline values: CDR1 KGHSH, CDR2 LQKENI. CDR3 region: CASSPRTGSNEKLFF. Written as DNA, the CDR3 is TGTGCCAGCTCACCTAGGACAGGATCTAATGAAAAACTGTTTTTT.

As for this clone: This CDR3 is also generated by other DNA sequences in the sample. This chain connects TRBV18 to TRBJ1-5; TRBD1 agrees at 9 bases. The V segment lost 3 bases and the J segment 4 bases; nucleotides outside the gene matches: 1. The CDR3 extends over 14 amino acids. CDR1 is KGHSH, CDR2 LQKENI, per germline. This CDR3 reads CASSPGQGNQPQHF. In DNA, the CDR3 is TGTGCCAGCTCACCCGGACAGGGGAATCAGCCCCAGCATTTT.

This clone has only one observation. This rearrangement joins TRBV7-9 to TRBJ2-5; no clear D. Germline values: CDR1 SEHNR, CDR2 FQNEAQ (reference sequence). This CDR3 spans 12 amino acids. Trimming removed 5 bases from V and 5 bases from J, with 9 bases in between. CDR3 in amino acids: CASSRVEETQYF. In DNA form, the CDR3 reads TGTGCCAGCAGCCGGGTGGAGGAGACCCAGTACTTC.

The genes are TRBV7-9 and TRBJ1-6; 7 nucleotides match TRBD1. Trimming took 5 bases from V and 10 from J; bases not matched to a gene: 14. Looked up from germline, CDR1 is SEHNR and CDR2 is FQNEAQ (reference sequence). The CDR3 loop spans 16 amino acids. CDR3 loop: CASSPSGRGKGSPLHF. The CDR3 DNA reads as TGTGCCAGCAGCCCATCGGGCAGGGGGAAGGGGTCACCCCTCCACTTT.

The chain uses TRBV5-6 and TRBJ1-5; 9 nucleotides match TRBD1. CDR3 size: 14 residues. After removal of 2 bases from V and 9 bases from J, the junction contained 6 bases not matched to a gene. The V gene's germline CDR1 is SGHDT and CDR2 YYEEEE. The CDR3 spells CASSFGQGHWPQHF. CDR3 sequence (DNA): TGTGCCAGCAGCTTTGGACAGGGGCACTGGCCCCAGCATTTT.

The rearrangement uses TRBV9 and TRBJ2-7; D is perhaps TRBD1 or TRBD2 (5 bases each). CDR1 is SGDLS and CDR2 is YYNGEE in the germline V gene. The CDR3 has 15 residues. Trimming removed 0 bases at V and 3 bases at J, with 13 bases between. Here the CDR3 DNA reads TGTGCCAGCAGCGTAGGTCCTCGGGGCCACTACGAGCAGTACTTC. Protein: CASSVGPRGHYEQYF.

The gene calls are TRBV2 and TRBJ1-2; a possible D gene is TRBD1 (5 bases). Germline V gene data show CDR1 as SNHLY and CDR2 as FYNNEI. The CDR3 is made up of 13 amino acids. V dropped 3 bases and J dropped 5 bases, with 10 bases sitting between them. The CDR3 sequence: CASSETGEYGYTF. The CDR3 coding sequence is TGTGCCAGCAGTGAGACGGGGGAGTATGGCTACACCTTC.

The CDR3 reads CASSLAHYRGSYNEQFF. The CDR3 DNA is TGTGCCAGCAGCTTAGCCCATTACCGGGGGTCCTACAATGAGCAGTTCTTC. The chain is built from TRBV7-8 and TRBJ2-1; possible D gene TRBD2, 6 bases. This CDR3 comprises 17 residues. In germline, CDR1 is SGHVS, CDR2 FQNEAQ. V was cut by 0 bases and J by 1 base, with 13 bases left in between.

This chain connects TRBV7-9 to TRBJ2-3, with D perhaps TRBD1 (7 bases). The germline V and J ends were trimmed by 5 bases and 2 bases, with 14 bases remaining between them. The CDR3 loop spans 15 amino acids. The germline V gene encodes CDR1 SEHNR and CDR2 FQNEAQ (reference sequence). The CDR3 protein is CASSRQGGFTDTQYF. In DNA, the CDR3 is TGTGCCAGCAGCCGGCAGGGGGGATTCACAGATACGCAGTATTTT. Supplemented by reference TRBV7-9 and TRBJ2-3, the full variable domain reads DTGVSQNPRHKITKRGQNVTFRCDPISEHNRLYWYRQTLGQGPEFLTYFQNEAQLEKSRLLSDRFSAERPKGSFSTLEIQRTEQGDSAMYLCASSRQGGFTDTQYFGPGTRLTVL.

The chain uses TRBV9 and TRBJ2-7; D not certain. The V gene lost 0 bases and the J gene lost 1 base, with 11 bases spanning the gap. Germline lookup yields CDR1 SGDLS and CDR2 YYNGEE. The CDR3 length is 15 residues. The CDR3 spells CASSVDIDNSYEQYF. The DNA for the CDR3 is TGTGCCAGCAGCGTAGACATCGACAATTCCTACGAGCAGTACTTC.

This clone appeared a few times. The chain couples TRBV11-2 to TRBJ1-2; a weak D match, TRBD1 (6 bases). Trimming removed 4 bases at V and 4 bases at J, with 13 bases between. In germline, CDR1 is SGHAT, CDR2 FQNNGV. The CDR3 totals 14 residues. The CDR3 here is CASSSQAGAYGYTF. In nucleotides, the CDR3 is TGTGCCAGCAGCTCCCAGGCAGGGGCCTATGGCTACACCTTC.